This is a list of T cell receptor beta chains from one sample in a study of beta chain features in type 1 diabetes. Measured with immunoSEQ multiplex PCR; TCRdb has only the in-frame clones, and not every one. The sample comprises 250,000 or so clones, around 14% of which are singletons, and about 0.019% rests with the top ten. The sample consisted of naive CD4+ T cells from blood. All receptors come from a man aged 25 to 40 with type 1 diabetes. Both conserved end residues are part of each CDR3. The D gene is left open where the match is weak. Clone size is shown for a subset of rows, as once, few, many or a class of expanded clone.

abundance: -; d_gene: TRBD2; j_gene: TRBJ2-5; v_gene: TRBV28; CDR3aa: CASRTSGHQETQYF; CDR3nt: TGTGCCAGCAGGACTAGCGGACACCAAGAGACCCAGTACTTC
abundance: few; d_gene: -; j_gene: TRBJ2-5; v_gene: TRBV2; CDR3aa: CASIRQTQETQYF; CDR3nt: TGTGCCAGCATCCGACAGACCCAAGAGACCCAGTACTTC
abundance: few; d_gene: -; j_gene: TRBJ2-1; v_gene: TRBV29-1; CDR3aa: CSIRQDTYNEQFF; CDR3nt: TGCAGCATTCGACAGGATACCTACAATGAGCAGTTCTTC
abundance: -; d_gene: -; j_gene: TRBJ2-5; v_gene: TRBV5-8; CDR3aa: CASSESGGSETQYF; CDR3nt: TGTGCCAGCAGCGAGTCTGGGGGGTCAGAGACCCAGTACTTC
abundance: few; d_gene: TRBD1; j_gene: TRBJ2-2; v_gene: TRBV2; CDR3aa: CAGQGMKNTGELFF; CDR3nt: TGTGCCGGACAGGGGATGAAAAACACCGGGGAGCTGTTTTTT
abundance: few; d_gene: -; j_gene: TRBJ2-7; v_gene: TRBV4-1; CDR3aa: CASSQVGRTYEQYF; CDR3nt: TGCGCCAGCAGCCAAGTGGGGAGAACCTACGAGCAGTACTTC
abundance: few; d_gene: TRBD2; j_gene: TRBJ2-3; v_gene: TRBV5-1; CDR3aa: CASSLGRLAGVTDTQYF; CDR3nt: TGCGCCAGCAGCTTGGGCCGTTTAGCGGGAGTGACAGATACGCAGTATTTT
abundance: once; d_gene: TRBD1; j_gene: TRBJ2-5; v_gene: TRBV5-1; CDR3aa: CASSLDRGQETQYF; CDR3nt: TGCGCCAGCAGCTTGGACAGGGGACAAGAGACCCAGTACTTC
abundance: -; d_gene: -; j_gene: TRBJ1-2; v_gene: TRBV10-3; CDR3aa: CAISDGVTYGYTF; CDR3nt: TGTGCCATCAGCGACGGGGTGACCTATGGCTACACCTTC
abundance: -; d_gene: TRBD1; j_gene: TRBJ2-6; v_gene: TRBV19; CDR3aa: CASTLEGAFGANVLTF; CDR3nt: TGTGCCAGTACCCTAGAGGGGGCCTTCGGGGCCAACGTCCTGACTTTC
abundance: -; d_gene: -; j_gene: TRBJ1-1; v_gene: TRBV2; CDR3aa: CASRDQGYYEAFF; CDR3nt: TGTGCCAGCAGGGACCAGGGTTATTATGAAGCTTTCTTT
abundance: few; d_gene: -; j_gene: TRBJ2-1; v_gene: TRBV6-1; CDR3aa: CASRFLALSYNEQFF; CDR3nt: TGTGCCAGCAGGTTCCTAGCGCTCTCCTACAATGAGCAGTTCTTC
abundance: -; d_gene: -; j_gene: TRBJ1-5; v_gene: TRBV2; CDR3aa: CASTPRDSRNQPQHF; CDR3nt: TGTGCCAGCACGCCCCGGGACTCCCGCAATCAGCCCCAGCATTTT
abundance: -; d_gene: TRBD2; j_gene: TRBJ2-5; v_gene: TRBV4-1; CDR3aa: CASSQDGGTSGRAHQETQYF; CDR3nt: TGCGCCAGCAGCCAAGATGGGGGGACTAGCGGGAGGGCCCACCAAGAGACCCAGTACTTC
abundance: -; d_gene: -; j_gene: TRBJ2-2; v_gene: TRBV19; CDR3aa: CASSTLEARNTGELFF; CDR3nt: TGTGCCAGTAGTACCCTAGAGGCCAGGAACACCGGGGAGCTGTTTTTT
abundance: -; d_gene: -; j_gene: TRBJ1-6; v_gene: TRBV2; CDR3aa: CASSDPTVGPLHF; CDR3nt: TGTGCCAGCAGTGACCCGACAGTGGGGCCCCTCCACTTT
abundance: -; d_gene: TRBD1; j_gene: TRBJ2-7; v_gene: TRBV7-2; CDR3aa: CASRLTGSYEQYF; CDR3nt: TGTGCCAGCAGACTGACAGGGTCCTACGAGCAGTACTTC
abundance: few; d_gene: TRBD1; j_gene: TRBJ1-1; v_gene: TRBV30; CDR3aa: CAWAGTGGAEAFF; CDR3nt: TGTGCCTGGGCCGGGACAGGGGGAGCTGAAGCTTTCTTT
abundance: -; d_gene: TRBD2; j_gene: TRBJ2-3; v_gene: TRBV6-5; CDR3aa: CASSLAGGRDTQYF; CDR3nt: TGTGCCAGCAGTCTAGCGGGAGGGAGAGATACGCAGTATTTT
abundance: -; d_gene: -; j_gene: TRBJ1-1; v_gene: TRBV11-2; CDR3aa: CASSLTGNTEAFF; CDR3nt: TGTGCCAGCAGCTTGACAGGGAACACTGAAGCTTTCTTT
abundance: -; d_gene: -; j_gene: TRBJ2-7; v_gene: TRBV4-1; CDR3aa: CASSLQDGGAYEQYF; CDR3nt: TGCGCCAGCAGCCTCCAAGATGGAGGGGCCTACGAGCAGTACTTC
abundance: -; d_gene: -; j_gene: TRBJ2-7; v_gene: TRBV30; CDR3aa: CAWRGGNDEQYF; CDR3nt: TGTGCCTGGAGGGGGGGAAATGACGAGCAGTACTTC
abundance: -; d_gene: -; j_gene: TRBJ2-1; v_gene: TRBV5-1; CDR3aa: CASSLVLARGYNEQFF; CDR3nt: TGCGCCAGCAGCTTGGTTTTGGCCAGGGGATACAATGAGCAGTTCTTC
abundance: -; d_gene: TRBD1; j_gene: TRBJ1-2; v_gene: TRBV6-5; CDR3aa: CASKTGTENGYTF; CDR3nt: TGTGCCAGCAAAACTGGGACAGAAAATGGCTACACCTTC
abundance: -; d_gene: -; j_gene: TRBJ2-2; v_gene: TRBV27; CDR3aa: CASSSWTASNTGELFF; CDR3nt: TGTGCCAGCAGTTCATGGACAGCTTCGAACACCGGGGAGCTGTTTTTT
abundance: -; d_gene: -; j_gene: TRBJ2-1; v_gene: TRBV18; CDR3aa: CASSPMAQHNEQFF; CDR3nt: TGTGCCAGCTCACCAATGGCACAGCACAATGAGCAGTTCTTC
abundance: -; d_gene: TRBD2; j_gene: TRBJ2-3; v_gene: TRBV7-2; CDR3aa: CASSPHQTAGSTDTQYF; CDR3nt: TGTGCCAGCAGCCCCCATCAAACAGCGGGGTCCACAGATACGCAGTATTTT
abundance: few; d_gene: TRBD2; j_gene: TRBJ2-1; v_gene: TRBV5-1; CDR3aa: CASSPTGTSGDNEQFF; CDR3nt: TGCGCCAGCAGCCCCACCGGGACTAGCGGTGACAATGAGCAGTTCTTC
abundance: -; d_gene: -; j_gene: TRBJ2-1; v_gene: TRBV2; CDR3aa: CASRAGLTLYNEQFF; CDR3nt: TGTGCCAGCAGGGCCGGCCTGACATTGTACAATGAGCAGTTCTTC
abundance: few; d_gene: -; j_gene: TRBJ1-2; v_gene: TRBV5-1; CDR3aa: CANRQISRVGYTF; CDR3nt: TGCGCCAACCGACAGATTTCGAGAGTTGGCTACACCTTC
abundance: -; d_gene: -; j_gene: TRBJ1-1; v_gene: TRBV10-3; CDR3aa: CAISEGREEAFF; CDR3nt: TGTGCCATCAGTGAAGGGAGGGAAGAAGCTTTCTTT
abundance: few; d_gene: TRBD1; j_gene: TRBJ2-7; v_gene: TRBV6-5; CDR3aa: CASTRGTGGYEQYF; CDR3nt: TGTGCCAGCACCCGGGGGACAGGGGGGTACGAGCAGTACTTC
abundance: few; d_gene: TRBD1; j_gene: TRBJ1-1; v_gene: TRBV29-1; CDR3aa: CSVARTGDTPGTEAFF; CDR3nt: TGCAGCGTTGCCCGGACAGGGGATACCCCTGGAACTGAAGCTTTCTTT
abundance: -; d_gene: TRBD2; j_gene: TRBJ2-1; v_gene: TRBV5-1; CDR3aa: CASSRDKAGDEQFF; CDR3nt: TGCGCCAGCAGTAGGGACAAAGCGGGAGATGAGCAGTTCTTC
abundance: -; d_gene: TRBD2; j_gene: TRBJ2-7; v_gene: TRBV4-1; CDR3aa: CASSQEEGGSGGEQYF; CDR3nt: TGCGCCAGCAGCCAAGAGGAGGGCGGGAGCGGGGGCGAGCAGTACTTC
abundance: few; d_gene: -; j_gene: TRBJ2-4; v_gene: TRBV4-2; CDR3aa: CASSQRRGAKNIQYF; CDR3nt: TGTGCCAGCAGCCAAAGGCGAGGGGCCAAAAACATTCAGTACTTC
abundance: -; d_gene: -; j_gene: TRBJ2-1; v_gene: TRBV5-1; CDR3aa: CASSLPGEVDEQFF; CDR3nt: TGCGCCAGCAGCTTGCCCGGGGAGGTTGATGAGCAGTTCTTC
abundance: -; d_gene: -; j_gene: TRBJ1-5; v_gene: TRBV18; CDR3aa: CASSQGQDNQPQHF; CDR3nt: TGTGCCAGCTCCCAGGGACAAGACAATCAGCCCCAGCATTTT
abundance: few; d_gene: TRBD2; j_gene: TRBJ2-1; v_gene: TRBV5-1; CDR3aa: CASSTTSGRALEQFF; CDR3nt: TGCGCCAGCAGCACGACTAGCGGGAGGGCCTTGGAGCAGTTCTTC
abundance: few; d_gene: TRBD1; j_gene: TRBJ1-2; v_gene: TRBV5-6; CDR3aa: CASSWGQGTNYGYTF; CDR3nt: TGTGCCAGCAGCTGGGGACAGGGGACGAACTATGGCTACACCTTC
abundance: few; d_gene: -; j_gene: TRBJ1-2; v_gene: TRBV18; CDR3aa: CASSTLVQENYGYTF; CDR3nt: TGTGCCAGCTCAACGCTAGTACAGGAGAACTATGGCTACACCTTC
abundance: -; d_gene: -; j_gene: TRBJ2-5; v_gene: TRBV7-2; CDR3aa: CASSFNRQETQYF; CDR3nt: TGTGCCAGCAGCTTTAACAGGCAAGAGACCCAGTACTTC
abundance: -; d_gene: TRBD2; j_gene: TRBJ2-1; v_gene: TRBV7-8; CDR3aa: CASSQSGRAGMQFF; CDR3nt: TGTGCCAGCAGCCAGAGCGGGAGGGCGGGGATGCAGTTCTTC
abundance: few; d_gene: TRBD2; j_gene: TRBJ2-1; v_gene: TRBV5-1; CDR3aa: CASSPRLAGNNEQFF; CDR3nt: TGCGCCAGCAGCCCTAGACTAGCGGGAAACAATGAGCAGTTCTTC
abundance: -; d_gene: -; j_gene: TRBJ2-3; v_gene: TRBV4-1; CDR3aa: CASSQDKTEGPTDTQYF; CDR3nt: TGCGCCAGCAGCCAAGACAAAACGGAGGGCCCCACAGATACGCAGTATTTT
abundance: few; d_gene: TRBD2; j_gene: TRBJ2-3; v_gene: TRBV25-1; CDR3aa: CASTGTSDDTQYF; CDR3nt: TGTGCCAGCACCGGGACTAGCGATGATACGCAGTATTTT
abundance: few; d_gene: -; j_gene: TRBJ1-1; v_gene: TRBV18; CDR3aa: CASSPPGEPNTEAFF; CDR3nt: TGTGCCAGCTCACCTCCGGGGGAGCCGAACACTGAAGCTTTCTTT
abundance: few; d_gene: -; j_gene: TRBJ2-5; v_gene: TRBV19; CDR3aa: CASSIGGETQYF; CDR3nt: TGTGCCAGTAGTATTGGGGGGGAGACCCAGTACTTC
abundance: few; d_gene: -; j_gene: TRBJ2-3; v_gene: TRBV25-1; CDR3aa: CASRLCGVPSTDTQYF; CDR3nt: TGTGCCAGCAGATTATGCGGGGTCCCTTCCACAGATACGCAGTATTTT
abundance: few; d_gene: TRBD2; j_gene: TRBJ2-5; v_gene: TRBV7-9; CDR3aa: CASSSSGRASIPETQYF; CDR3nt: TGTGCCAGCAGCTCAAGCGGGAGGGCCTCCATCCCAGAGACCCAGTACTTC